This T cell receptor beta chain originates from a study of blood T cell repertoires in COVID-19. Study background: Collection of acute and convalescent COVID-19 samples took place in the United States, Italy and Spain. PBMCs, B-cell-depleted T cells, or T cells provided the cDNA or gDNA that made up the material.

Authors' data handling: Using reference gene primer amplification, nucleated cell counts were estimated. The table came from immunoSEQ multiplex PCR; TCRdb's copy has only in-frame clones and leaves some out. The V and J calls and the clone size are those of that table, but D and trimming were determined from the DNA. Of 110,000 or so clones in the sample, roughly 80% were seen once. V was shortened by 7 bases and J by 6 bases, with 8 bases between the two germline ends. Germline V CDR1 and CDR2: KGHDR, SFDVKD. This CDR3 is 11 amino acids long. Only a few counts were recorded for this clone. Sequencing was carried out using peripheral blood. V usage is TRBV24-1 and J usage is TRBJ1-1, with D maybe TRBD1 (5 bases). This TCR was recovered from a man aged 50-59 years with acute or convalescent COVID-19. This CDR3 is CATRTGSEAFF. The DNA of the CDR3 is TGTGCCACCAGAACAGGATCTGAAGCTTTCTTT.